The 25 T cell receptor beta chains below were found in one sample sequenced in a study of control samples from healthy donors and cancer patients. Clones were sequenced by immunoSEQ multiplex PCR, and TCRdb holds only the in-frame ones, with some missing. The table has approximately 90,000 clones, around 85% seen once. The sample consisted of blood. Source of these receptors: a man aged 30 to 39 in good health.

The V gene is TRBV7-9, the J gene TRBJ1-2, with D unclear. Germline V gene data show CDR1 as SEHNR and CDR2 as FQNEAQ (reference sequence). The CDR3 loop spans 12 amino acids. With 1 base removed from V and 4 bases from J, the gap between germline ends came to 4 bases. This CDR3 is CASSLDGYGYTF. CDR3 nucleotides: TGTGCCAGCAGCTTAGACGGCTATGGCTACACCTTC.

This clone was recorded a few times. V and J are TRBV7-6 and TRBJ2-7; 9 bases line up with TRBD1. The CDR3 sequence is 15 residues long. Losses at the gene ends were 3 bases for V and 5 bases for J; bases not matched to a gene: 8. Germline loops: CDR1 SGHVS, CDR2 FNYEAQ. The CDR3 region is CASSFQQGARDEQYF. DNA of the CDR3: TGTGCCAGCAGCTTCCAACAGGGGGCGAGGGACGAGCAGTACTTC.

The chain combines TRBV7-6 with TRBJ2-1; D tentatively reads TRBD1 or TRBD2 (5 bases each). Per the germline V gene, CDR1 is SGHVS and CDR2 is FNYEAQ. V was shortened by 4 bases and J by 1 base, with 11 bases between the two germline ends. The CDR3 has 15 amino acids. The CDR3 DNA reads as TGTGCCAGCAGCTCTTACAGGACTTCCTACAATGAGCAGTTCTTC. Translated, it gives CASSSYRTSYNEQFF.

Turning to this clone: One end of the junction does not line up with germline, which may come from a read error. The chain couples TRBV12-3 or TRBV12-4 to TRBJ1-2, with D possibly matching TRBD1 (5 bases). This CDR3 is 13 amino acids long. The CDR3 sequence is CASSLERGNGYTF. The CDR3 DNA sequence: TGTGCCAGCAGCTTAGAGCGGGGGAATGGCTACACCTTC.

This chain links TRBV12-3 or TRBV12-4 with TRBJ1-2, with no clear D. This CDR3 spans 13 amino acids. The V end was cut by 5 bases, the J end by 4 bases, with 11 bases between. CDR3 region: CASSPITLYGYTF. CDR3 nucleotide sequence: TGTGCCAGCAGTCCCATCACCCTCTATGGCTACACCTTC.

This rearrangement joins TRBV30 to TRBJ1-4; D perhaps matches TRBD1 (5 bases). The germline gives CDR1 GTSNPN, CDR2 SVGIG (reference sequence). The CDR3 has 14 residues. V was shortened by 1 base and J by 3 bases, with 9 bases between the two germline ends. The DNA of the CDR3 is TGTGCCTGGAGTGAGGGACTGTCTAATGAAAAACTGTTTTTT. This sequence encodes CAWSEGLSNEKLFF.

This rearrangement joins TRBV2 to TRBJ1-1; maybe TRBD1 (5 bases). Germline lookup yields CDR1 SNHLY and CDR2 FYNNEI. V was cut by 2 bases and J by 3 bases, with 10 bases left in between. There are 14 residues in the CDR3. CDR3: CASSELGGDTEAFF. CDR3 coding DNA: TGTGCCAGCAGTGAATTGGGGGGTGACACTGAAGCTTTCTTT.

This rearrangement joins TRBV5-1 to TRBJ2-3; D is uncertain. V was shortened by 0 bases and J by 2 bases, with 10 bases between the two germline ends. Per germline, CDR1 SGHRS and CDR2 YFSETQ. The CDR3 totals 15 residues. CDR3 DNA: TGCGCCAGCAGCTTGGGCGACGGGCCCACAGATACGCAGTATTTT. Translating gives CASSLGDGPTDTQYF.

J is TRBJ1-1 and V is TRBV6-6; D is possibly TRBD1 (5 bases). With 0 bases removed from V and 8 bases from J, the gap between germline ends came to 10 bases. CDR3 length equals 13 residues. Per germline, CDR1 MNHNY and CDR2 SVGAGI (reference sequence). The CDR3 nucleotides are TGTGCCAGCAGTTACTCGAACGCAGGGGAAGCTTTCTTT. It specifies CASSYSNAGEAFF.

This clone was counted only a few times. This chain links TRBV12-3 or TRBV12-4 with TRBJ2-7; D call uncertain. CDR3 length: 12 residues. V dropped 4 bases and J dropped 4 bases, with 8 bases sitting between them. The CDR3 loop reads CASSYLGYEQYF. The CDR3 DNA is TGTGCCAGCAGTTACCTGGGGTACGAGCAGTACTTC.

There are a few counts of this clone. The chain recombines TRBV14 with TRBJ2-7, with D perhaps TRBD1 or TRBD2 (6 bases each). CDR1 and CDR2 (germline): SGHDN, FVKESK. The germline V and J ends were trimmed by 2 bases and 6 bases, with 11 bases remaining between them. The CDR3 covers 13 residues. CDR3: CASSQYEGGEQYF. The CDR3 DNA is TGTGCCAGCAGCCAATACGAGGGGGGCGAGCAGTACTTC.

This clone was seen only once. The V gene is TRBV5-1, the J gene TRBJ2-7, with 7 bases matching TRBD1. This CDR3 has 15 residues. Germline V lookup: CDR1 SGHRS, CDR2 YFSETQ. The J segment lost 3 bases and the V segment lost 4 bases, leaving 10 bases of the junction unmatched. This chain's CDR3 is CASSETGTAYYEQYF. CDR3 nucleotides: TGCGCCAGCAGCGAGACAGGGACCGCTTACTACGAGCAGTACTTC. The variable domain in full, completed from reference TRBV5-1 and TRBJ2-7, reads KAGVTQTPRYLIKTRGQQVTLSCSPISGHRSVSWYQQTPGQGLQFLFEYFSETQRNKGNFPGRFSGRQFSNSRSEMNVSTLELGDSALYLCASSETGTAYYEQYFGPGTRLTVT.

The CDR3 reads CASSLRAGGADTQYF. The CDR3 DNA reads TGTGCCAGCAGCTTGCGTGCGGGGGGGGCAGATACGCAGTATTTT. The chain employs TRBV5-4 and TRBJ2-3; 9 bases are a match to TRBD2. CDR1 is SGHNT and CDR2 is YYREEE in the germline V gene (reference sequence). The V segment lost 1 base and the J segment 4 bases; nucleotides outside the gene matches: 4. The CDR3 spans 15 residues.

The chain carries TRBV12-3 or TRBV12-4 and TRBJ1-5; D gene ambiguous. Trimming left V 1 base short and J 6 bases short, with 1 base between. This CDR3 region has 11 residues. For the CDR3, the DNA is TGTGCCAGCAGTTTAGGTCAGCCCCAGCATTTT. Protein: CASSLGQPQHF.

This rearrangement joins TRBV6-1 to TRBJ1-1; 8 bases line up with TRBD1. The CDR3 is 14 amino acids. V lost 3 bases to trimming and J lost 6 bases; unmatched junction nucleotides: 6. Germline V gene sequence: CDR1 MNHNS, CDR2 SASEGT. The CDR3 DNA is TGTGCCAGCAGTGAGGTCAGGGGGCTGTCTGAAGCTTTCTTT. Its translation is CASSEVRGLSEAFF.

This clone is a singleton in its sample. The V and J genes are TRBV4-2 and TRBJ1-3; D gene uncertain. V was clipped by 0 bases and J by 4 bases, with 13 bases between them. The CDR3 is 16 amino acids. Germline CDR1 reads LGHNA; CDR2 reads YNFKEQ. The CDR3 nucleotides read TGTGCCAGCAGCCAAGAACTGGGAGGGAGCGGAAACACCATATATTTT. Amino acids: CASSQELGGSGNTIYF.

The CDR3 reads CASSFLGANEKLFF. DNA for the CDR3: TGCGCCAGCAGCTTCTTAGGGGCTAATGAAAAACTGTTTTTT. The V gene is TRBV5-1, the J gene TRBJ1-4; the D gene is possibly TRBD1 (5 bases). The length of the CDR3 is 14 residues. The germline V and J ends were trimmed by 2 bases and 3 bases, with 8 bases remaining between them. Germline CDR1 is SGHRS and CDR2 is YFSETQ.

The chain joins TRBV11-3 to TRBJ2-2; TRBD1 aligns across 7 bases. V gave up 1 base and J gave up 6 bases; unmatched junction bases: 5. The CDR3 totals 15 residues. Germline V gene data show CDR1 as SGHNT and CDR2 as YENEEA. The CDR3 DNA sequence: TGTGCCAGCAGCTTAGCAGGGGGTCTCGCCGGGGAGCTGTTTTTT. Protein: CASSLAGGLAGELFF.

V and J are TRBV7-2 and TRBJ1-2; the D gene is possibly TRBD1 (6 bases). CDR1 SGHTA and CDR2 FQGNSA come from the germline V gene. The CDR3 totals 13 residues. V dropped 8 bases and J dropped 4 bases, with 14 bases sitting between them. The CDR3, as DNA: TGTGCCAGCCGTTCCCAGGGGCTCTATGGCTACACCTTC. Translation: CASRSQGLYGYTF.

The chain is built from TRBV6-5 and TRBJ1-5, with 9 bases fitting TRBD1. The CDR3 is made up of 14 amino acids. The germline gives CDR1 MNHEY, CDR2 SVGAGI. V shed 5 bases and J 4 bases; nucleotides not matched to a gene: 3. CDR3 coding DNA: TGTGCCAGCAGTACCGGACAGGGGAATCAGCCCCAGCATTTT. Amino acids: CASSTGQGNQPQHF.

Written as DNA, the CDR3 is TGTGCCAGCAGTGCAGGGAAAATAGACTATGGCTACACCTTC. Translation gives CASSAGKIDYGYTF. The chain couples TRBV5-4 to TRBJ1-2, with D maybe TRBD1 (5 bases). Germline CDR1 reads SGHNT; CDR2 reads YYREEE (reference sequence). The V end was cut by 5 bases, the J end by 3 bases, with 14 bases between. This CDR3 contains 14 residues.

The J gene is TRBJ1-3, the V gene TRBV6-5; D gene unclear. The CDR3 contains 15 residues. With 6 bases removed from V and 0 bases from J, the gap between germline ends came to 12 bases. Germline V gene data show CDR1 as MNHEY and CDR2 as SVGAGI. As DNA, the CDR3 is TGTGCCAGCAGGATCCCTCTCGGCTCTGGAAACACCATATATTTT. This sequence encodes CASRIPLGSGNTIYF.

The rearrangement uses TRBV5-1 and TRBJ1-5; a possible D gene is TRBD1 (6 bases). This CDR3 region has 15 residues. Germline CDR1 SGHRS, CDR2 YFSETQ. V lost 0 bases and J 5 bases, leaving 12 bases between the germline ends. CDR3 DNA: TGCGCCAGCAGCTTGGGGGACATCCCCTATCAGCCCCAGCATTTT. It encodes CASSLGDIPYQPQHF.

J is TRBJ2-7 and V is TRBV28, with D perhaps assigned TRBD1 or TRBD2 (6 bases each). The germline CDR1 and CDR2 sequences are MDHEN and SYDVKM. Trimming pared 2 bases from V and 3 bases from J, leaving 8 bases between. The CDR3 runs 13 residues. The CDR3 DNA is TGTGCCAGCAGTTTAAGGGGGGACTACGAGCAGTACTTC. Protein sequence: CASSLRGDYEQYF.

The gene calls are TRBV7-9 and TRBJ2-1; TRBD1 or TRBD2 may be the D gene (6 bases each). CDR1 and CDR2 (germline): SEHNR, FQNEAQ (reference sequence). V lost 4 bases and J 2 bases, leaving 12 bases between the germline ends. The CDR3 runs 15 residues. Written as DNA, the CDR3 is TGTGCCAGCAGCTCCGGGGGCACTGCCTACAATGAGCAGTTCTTC. It specifies CASSSGGTAYNEQFF.